The present entry profiles one T cell receptor beta chain with its context. Seattle enrolled patients during active infection and tracked them longitudinally. The CDR3 consists of 21 residues. Germline V gene data show CDR1 as MNHNS and CDR2 as SASEGT. The junction had 15 bases not matched to a gene; V was cut back by 1 base and J by 0 bases. This entry comes from a study of blood T cell repertoires in COVID-19. Study overall: Material from acute and convalescent COVID-19 was sourced from the United States, Italy and Spain. Sources were T cells, B-cell-depleted T cells, or PBMCs; the material itself was cDNA or gDNA.

Original analysis: Amplification from reference gene primers served as the basis for estimated nucleated cell counts. Assay used: immunoSEQ multiplex PCR; TCRdb lists only in-frame clones, some missing. Clonal size and the V and J genes are those of that table, whereas D and trimming came from the DNA. In the table there are approximately 290,000 clones, around 82% of which are singletons. The genes are TRBV6-1 and TRBJ2-2, with 9 bases aligning to TRBD1. This receptor was identified in a human donor with COVID-19, enrolled during active disease. The donor label of this sample is uncertain. The specimen was peripheral blood. Here the CDR3 DNA reads TGTGCCAGCAGTGAAGGTCGGCGGACAGGGGTACACCGATCGAACACCGGGGAGCTGTTTTTT. This codes for CASSEGRRTGVHRSNTGELFF.